Listed below are T cell receptor beta chains from one sample, sequenced in a study of cytomegalovirus exposure and HLA in healthy donors. Some clones are missing from TCRdb's copy, which holds only in-frame ones; the method was immunoSEQ multiplex PCR. This sample has 150,000 to 200,000 clones, with about 75% found just once. The sequencing sample was made of PBMCs. These receptors all stem from a man aged 18 to 29 in good health and CMV-seropositive. Each CDR3 is given with its conserved first and last residue. Fields, in order: D gene, J gene, clone size, V gene, CDR3 protein, CDR3 DNA. A D gene is named only where the DNA matches it firmly. For some rows the clone size is stated as once, few or many, or as a class when expanded; others skip it.

D: NA; J: TRBJ2-5; size: NA; V: TRBV15; CDR3: CATSLLRSQETQYF; DNA: TGTGCCACCAGCCTTCTCCGGAGCCAAGAGACCCAGTACTTC
D: TRBD1; J: TRBJ1-2; size: few; V: TRBV11-2; CDR3: CASSLGQGALSNYGYTF; DNA: TGTGCCAGCAGCTTAGGACAGGGGGCGCTTAGTAACTATGGCTACACCTTC
D: NA; J: TRBJ1-3; size: NA; V: TRBV7-9; CDR3: CASSSPQRGTGNTIYF; DNA: TGTGCCAGCAGCTCCCCCCAAAGGGGAACTGGAAACACCATATATTTT
D: NA; J: TRBJ2-2; size: NA; V: TRBV6-1; CDR3: CASSLGGGIPGELFF; DNA: TGTGCCAGCAGCCTAGGGGGAGGGATTCCCGGGGAGCTGTTTTTT
D: TRBD2; J: TRBJ2-1; size: NA; V: TRBV2; CDR3: CASSEALGRGGIGEQFF; DNA: TGTGCCAGCAGTGAAGCGCTTGGGCGGGGGGGCATAGGTGAGCAGTTCTTC
D: NA; J: TRBJ1-4; size: few; V: TRBV18; CDR3: CASSSNSGGKKLFF; DNA: TGTGCCAGCTCATCGAACTCGGGGGGGAAAAAACTGTTTTTT
D: NA; J: TRBJ2-3; size: NA; V: TRBV7-9; CDR3: CASRLGVGGAGTDTQYF; DNA: TGTGCCAGCAGATTGGGGGTAGGGGGGGCCGGCACAGATACGCAGTATTTT
D: NA; J: TRBJ1-1; size: NA; V: TRBV5-1; CDR3: CASSGAGNTEAFF; DNA: TGCGCCAGCAGCGGCGCGGGGAACACTGAAGCTTTCTTT
D: TRBD1; J: TRBJ1-2; size: few; V: TRBV6-1; CDR3: CASSEGTGGAYGYTF; DNA: TGTGCCAGCAGTGAAGGGACAGGGGGCGCCTATGGCTACACCTTC
D: TRBD2; J: TRBJ2-1; size: NA; V: TRBV4-1; CDR3: CASSQVAGYNEQFF; DNA: TGCGCCAGCAGCCAAGTAGCGGGGTACAATGAGCAGTTCTTC
D: NA; J: TRBJ2-3; size: NA; V: TRBV4-1; CDR3: CASSQEYSFTQYF; DNA: TGCGCCAGCAGCCAAGAGTACAGCTTTACGCAGTATTTT
D: TRBD2; J: TRBJ2-1; size: NA; V: TRBV25-1; CDR3: CASSERAGGYNEQFF; DNA: TGTGCCAGCAGTGAAAGAGCGGGGGGTTACAATGAGCAGTTCTTC
D: NA; J: TRBJ1-4; size: NA; V: TRBV13; CDR3: CASSLRGFASTNEKLFF; DNA: TGTGCCAGCAGCTTAAGGGGATTTGCCTCAACTAATGAAAAACTGTTTTTT
D: TRBD2; J: TRBJ2-5; size: NA; V: TRBV5-6; CDR3: CASSSGLEWETQYF; DNA: TGTGCCAGCAGCTCCGGACTAGAATGGGAGACCCAGTACTTC
D: NA; J: TRBJ2-3; size: NA; V: TRBV7-3; CDR3: CASSKGRNRGTDTQYF; DNA: TGTGCCAGCAGCAAGGGGCGGAATAGGGGCACAGATACGCAGTATTTT